What follows are 18 T cell receptor beta chains derived from one specimen sequenced in a study of blood T cell repertoires in COVID-19. The data were produced by immunoSEQ multiplex PCR, yet TCRdb's version contains in-frame clones alone and is incomplete. Among 40,000 to 55,000 clones listed, approximately 78% were seen once. The sample was peripheral blood. These receptors all stem from a human donor with acute or convalescent COVID-19. The donor label of this sample is uncertain.

The chain joins TRBV7-3 to TRBJ2-3; TRBD2 aligns across 9 bases. V trimming: 0 bases; J trimming: 2 bases; junction bases outside the gene matches: 6. Per the germline V gene, CDR1 is SGHTA and CDR2 is FQGTGA. CDR3 length: 17 amino acids. The CDR3 bases are TGTGCCAGCAGCTTAACTGGGAGCGGGGGGACCACAGATACGCAGTATTTT. Translating it yields CASSLTGSGGTTDTQYF.

V gene TRBV14 combines with J gene TRBJ2-3; D perhaps matches TRBD2 (6 bases). V dropped 6 bases and J dropped 0 bases, with 13 bases sitting between them. Germline V gene lookup returns CDR1 SGHDN and CDR2 FVKESK. There are 15 residues in the CDR3. CDR3 DNA: TGTGCCAGCAGTTCGAAGCGGGTCAGCACAGATACGCAGTATTTT. Protein: CASSSKRVSTDTQYF.

In this sample, this clone turned up once. The DNA for the CDR3 is TGTGCCAGCACCAACAGTAACGGAAGAGAAGCTTTCTTT. It is translated as CASTNSNGREAFF. V is TRBV12-3 or TRBV12-4 and J is TRBJ1-1; D remains unclear. V dropped 7 bases and J dropped 8 bases, with 17 bases sitting between them. The CDR3 is made up of 13 amino acids.

V is TRBV5-1 and J is TRBJ1-1; D perhaps matches TRBD1 (5 bases). Per germline, CDR1 SGHRS and CDR2 YFSETQ. The CDR3 is 18 residues long. V lost 4 bases and J lost 7, with 29 bases in between. The CDR3 DNA follows: TGCGCCAGCAGCCTGGGAATACGGACACTCTCCCTCCCAGGTGAAGCTTTCTTT. Protein product: CASSLGIRTLSLPGEAFF.

This rearrangement joins TRBV18 to TRBJ2-1; no reliable D call. CDR3 length: 12 residues. The V gene's germline CDR1 is KGHSH and CDR2 LQKENI. The ends were cut back, 1 base at V and 8 bases at J, with 6 bases in the middle. CDR3 in DNA: TGTGCCAGCTCACCACGAACAGATGAGCAGTTCTTC. This sequence encodes CASSPRTDEQFF.

The CDR3, as DNA: TGTGCCAGCAGTGAAGTTTTTCGGAACACTGAAGCTTTCTTT. This translates into CASSEVFRNTEAFF. The chain carries TRBV6-1 and TRBJ1-1, with D unresolved. CDR1 MNHNS and CDR2 SASEGT come from the germline V gene. The length of the CDR3 is 14 residues. The ends were cut back, 1 base at V and 1 base at J, with 7 bases in the middle.

V gene TRBV3-1 (or the pseudogene TRBV3-2) combines with J gene TRBJ1-1; maybe TRBD1 (6 bases). Germline CDR1 reads LGHDT; CDR2 reads YNNKEL (reference sequence). This CDR3 has 14 residues. The V and J ends lost 1 base and 4 bases respectively, with 10 bases between them. The CDR3: CASSQAGAATEAFF. The CDR3 nucleotides are TGTGCCAGCAGCCAAGCAGGGGCGGCCACTGAAGCTTTCTTT.

This chain joins TRBV4-1 and TRBJ2-3, with 13 bases lining up with TRBD2. The germline V gene has CDR1 MGHRA and CDR2 YSYEKL. The length of the CDR3 is 18 residues. Trimming took 4 bases from V and 0 from J; bases not matched to a gene: 7. CDR3 residues: CASSPTSGGGASTDTQYF. As DNA, the CDR3 is TGCGCCAGCAGCCCTACTAGCGGGGGGGGAGCTAGCACAGATACGCAGTATTTT.

This chain connects TRBV3-1 (or the pseudogene TRBV3-2) to TRBJ1-2, with TRBD1 identical over 8 bases. With 1 base clipped from V and 2 bases from J, the junction kept 0 bases outside the gene matches. Germline V lookup: CDR1 LGHDT, CDR2 YNNKEL (reference sequence). CDR3 size: 14 residues. In DNA form, the CDR3 reads TGTGCCAGCAGCCAAGGGACAGGGAACTATGGCTACACCTTC. Its translation: CASSQGTGNYGYTF.

The genes are TRBV28 and TRBJ1-2; TRBD1 is a possible D gene (6 bases). Germline V gene lookup returns CDR1 MDHEN and CDR2 SYDVKM. The CDR3 sequence is 14 residues long. The V and J ends lost 6 bases and 4 bases respectively, with 15 bases between them. The CDR3 spells CASSPQGQLYGYTF. DNA for the CDR3: TGTGCCAGCAGCCCCCAAGGACAGCTCTATGGCTACACCTTC.

V gene TRBV7-8 combines with J gene TRBJ1-5; 7 positions agree with TRBD1. The trim removed 2 bases at V and 5 bases at J, leaving 3 bases unmatched. The CDR3 covers 14 residues. Germline V CDR1 and CDR2: SGHVS, FQNEAQ. CDR3 sequence reads: CASSLTGAYQPQHF. The CDR3 DNA reads as TGTGCCAGCAGCTTAACAGGGGCCTATCAGCCCCAGCATTTT.

V and J are TRBV29-1 and TRBJ1-4; the match to TRBD1 covers 7 bases. The CDR3 length is 14 residues. J lost 7 bases, V lost 5 bases, and 10 bases had no gene match. Germline loops: CDR1 SQVTM, CDR2 ANQGSEA. The DNA of the CDR3 is TGCAGCGTTCTAGGGGGCTCCGGAGGTGAAAAACTGTTTTTT. Protein: CSVLGGSGGEKLFF.

This clone was found once. The rearrangement uses TRBV10-2 and TRBJ2-7; 9 bases line up with TRBD1. V lost 6 bases, J lost 3 bases, and 12 bases stayed unmatched. Germline CDR1 is WSHSY and CDR2 is SAAADI. CDR3 length: 16 residues. CDR3 nucleotides: TGCGCCAGCAGAGATTGGGGACAGGGTAGTAACTACGAGCAGTACTTC. It translates to CASRDWGQGSNYEQYF.

This chain uses TRBV5-4 with TRBJ1-2; D unclear. CDR1 is SGHNT, CDR2 YYREEE, per germline (reference sequence). This CDR3 is 13 amino acids long. Trimming pared 5 bases from V and 3 bases from J, leaving 11 bases between. CDR3 amino acids: CASRNSRDYGYTF. The CDR3 nucleotides are TGTGCCAGCAGAAACTCACGGGACTATGGCTACACCTTC.

This chain connects TRBV9 to TRBJ1-2; weak D call: TRBD1 (6 bases). Germline CDR1 and CDR2: SGDLS and YYNGEE. V gave up 2 bases and J gave up 5 bases, with 16 bases separating them. The CDR3 runs to 15 residues. CDR3 bases: TGTGCCAGCAGCGTGGAGCAGACAGGCTTATATGGCTACACCTTC. Its protein product is CASSVEQTGLYGYTF.

The chain uses TRBV7-3 and TRBJ2-1; 9 positions agree with TRBD2. The CDR3 sequence is 16 residues long. With 5 bases clipped from V and 5 bases from J, the junction kept 10 bases outside the gene matches. Germline loops: CDR1 SGHTA, CDR2 FQGTGA. CDR3 protein: CASSPSPSGTNNEQFF. The CDR3 DNA reads as TGTGCCAGCAGCCCCAGTCCTAGCGGGACCAACAATGAGCAGTTCTTC.

The chain joins TRBV9 to TRBJ2-1; 7 positions match TRBD2. Trimming took 3 bases from V and 8 from J; bases not matched to a gene: 11. Germline CDR1 SGDLS, CDR2 YYNGEE. The CDR3 extends over 15 amino acids. The CDR3 reads CASSASWTGGDEQFF. CDR3 sequence (DNA): TGTGCCAGCAGCGCTTCCTGGACTGGGGGGGATGAGCAGTTCTTC.

V is TRBV29-1 and J is TRBJ1-1; 8 bases are shared with TRBD1. Germline V CDR1 and CDR2: SQVTM, ANQGSEA. V shed 6 bases, J shed 11 bases, and the junction held 5 bases outside the gene matches. This CDR3 has 10 residues. The CDR3 DNA reads TGCAGCGTCATTACAGGGGGTGCTTTCTTT. Its protein is CSVITGGAFF.